This T cell receptor beta chain originates from a study of CD8 T cells in ankylosing spondylitis. The study, taken as a whole, reports: The study identified a TCR beta motif of eight highly homologous variants that appeared characteristic of ankylosing spondylitis blood.

TCRdb processed the 5' RACE reads anew with MiXCR; each CDR3 protein has one entry. Here the sample spans under 400,000 distinct CDR3 sequences, 11% being singletons. This clonotype occurred a few times. The antigen remains unidentified. This may stem from a read error, because a much larger clone lies one nucleotide away. Germline CDR1 reads MNHEY; CDR2 reads SVGAGI. V lost 8 bases, J lost 5 bases, and 6 bases lay in between. The CDR3 has 11 residues. The material sequenced was blood, either unsorted or a sorted T cell fraction (not recorded which). This rearrangement joins TRBV6-5 to TRBJ2-2, with a possible D match to TRBD2 (6 bases). This TCR was recovered from a female donor with ankylosing spondylitis or in good health (not recorded which). This chain's CDR3 is CASRETGELFF. CDR3 coding DNA: TGTGCCAGCCGGGAGACCGGGGAGCTGTTTTTT.